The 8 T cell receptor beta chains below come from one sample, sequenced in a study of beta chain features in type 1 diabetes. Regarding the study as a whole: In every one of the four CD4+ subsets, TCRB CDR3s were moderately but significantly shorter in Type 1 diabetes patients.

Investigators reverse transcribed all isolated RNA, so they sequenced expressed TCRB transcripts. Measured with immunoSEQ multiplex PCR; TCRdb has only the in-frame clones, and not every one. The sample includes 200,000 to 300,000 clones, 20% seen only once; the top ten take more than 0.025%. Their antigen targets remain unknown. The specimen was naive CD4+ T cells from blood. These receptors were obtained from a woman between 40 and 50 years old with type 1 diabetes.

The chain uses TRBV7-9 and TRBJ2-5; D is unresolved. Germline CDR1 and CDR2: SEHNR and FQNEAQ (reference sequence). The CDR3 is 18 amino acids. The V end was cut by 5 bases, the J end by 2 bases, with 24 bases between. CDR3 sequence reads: CASSPRWADVVEQETQYF. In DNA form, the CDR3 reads TGTGCCAGCAGCCCGCGATGGGCCGATGTAGTCGAGCAAGAGACCCAGTACTTC.

The DNA of the CDR3 is TGCGCCAGCAGCATACAAGAGACCCAGTACTTC. Translated, it gives CASSIQETQYF. V usage is TRBV5-1 and J usage is TRBJ2-5; D gene ambiguous. The germline V and J ends were trimmed by 4 bases and 2 bases, with 3 bases remaining between them. This CDR3 spans 11 amino acids. CDR1 is SGHRS, CDR2 YFSETQ, per germline. The full variable domain, completed using reference TRBV5-1 and TRBJ2-5, is KAGVTQTPRYLIKTRGQQVTLSCSPISGHRSVSWYQQTPGQGLQFLFEYFSETQRNKGNFPGRFSGRQFSNSRSEMNVSTLELGDSALYLCASSIQETQYFGPGTRLLVL.

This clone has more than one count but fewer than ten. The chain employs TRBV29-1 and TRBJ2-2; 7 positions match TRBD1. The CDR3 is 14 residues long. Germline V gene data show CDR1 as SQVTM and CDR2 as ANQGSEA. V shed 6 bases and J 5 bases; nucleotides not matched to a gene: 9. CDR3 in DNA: TGCAGCGTGGACAGACAGGGCAGGACCGGGGAGCTGTTTTTT. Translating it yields CSVDRQGRTGELFF.

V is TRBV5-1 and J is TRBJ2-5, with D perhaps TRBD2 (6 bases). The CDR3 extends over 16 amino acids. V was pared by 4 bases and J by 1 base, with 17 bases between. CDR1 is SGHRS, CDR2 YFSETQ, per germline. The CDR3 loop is CASSAEGTPIQETQYF. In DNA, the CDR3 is TGCGCCAGCAGCGCCGAAGGGACTCCAATCCAAGAGACCCAGTACTTC.

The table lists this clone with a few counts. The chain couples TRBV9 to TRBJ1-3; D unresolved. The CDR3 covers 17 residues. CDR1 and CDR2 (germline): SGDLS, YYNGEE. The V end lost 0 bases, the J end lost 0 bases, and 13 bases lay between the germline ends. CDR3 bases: TGTGCCAGCAGCGTAGCTGTCGGTAGACTCTCTGGAAACACCATATATTTT. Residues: CASSVAVGRLSGNTIYF.

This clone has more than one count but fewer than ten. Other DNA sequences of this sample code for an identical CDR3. CDR3 coding DNA: TGCGCCAGCAGCTTGGAGGGCCAGGGAACAGATACGCAGTATTTT. This gives the protein CASSLEGQGTDTQYF. V gene TRBV5-1 combines with J gene TRBJ2-3; a possible D gene is TRBD1 (5 bases). This CDR3 spans 15 amino acids. V was clipped by 0 bases and J by 3 bases, with 11 bases between them. Per the germline V gene, CDR1 is SGHRS and CDR2 is YFSETQ.

The CDR3 DNA is TGCAGCGTTGGTAGGCAATTCGGGGGTCCAAACACTGAAGCTTTCTTT. Translated, it gives CSVGRQFGGPNTEAFF. V gene TRBV29-1 combines with J gene TRBJ1-1, with D perhaps matching TRBD1 (5 bases). The V gene lost 4 bases and the J gene lost 2 bases, with 20 bases spanning the gap. The germline gives CDR1 SQVTM, CDR2 ANQGSEA. The CDR3 is 16 residues long.

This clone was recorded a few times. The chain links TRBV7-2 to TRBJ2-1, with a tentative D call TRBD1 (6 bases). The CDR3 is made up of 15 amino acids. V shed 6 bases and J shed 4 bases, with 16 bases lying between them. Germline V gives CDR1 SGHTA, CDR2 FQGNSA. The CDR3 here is CASRGPGHPYNEQFF. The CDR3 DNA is TGTGCCAGCAGGGGTCCGGGACACCCTTACAATGAGCAGTTCTTC. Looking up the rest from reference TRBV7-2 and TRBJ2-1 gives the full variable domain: GAGVSQSPSNKVTEKGKDVELRCDPISGHTALYWYRQSLGQGLEFLIYFQGNSAPDKSGLPSDRFSAERTGGSVSTLTIQRTQQEDSAVYLCASRGPGHPYNEQFFGPGTRLTVL.